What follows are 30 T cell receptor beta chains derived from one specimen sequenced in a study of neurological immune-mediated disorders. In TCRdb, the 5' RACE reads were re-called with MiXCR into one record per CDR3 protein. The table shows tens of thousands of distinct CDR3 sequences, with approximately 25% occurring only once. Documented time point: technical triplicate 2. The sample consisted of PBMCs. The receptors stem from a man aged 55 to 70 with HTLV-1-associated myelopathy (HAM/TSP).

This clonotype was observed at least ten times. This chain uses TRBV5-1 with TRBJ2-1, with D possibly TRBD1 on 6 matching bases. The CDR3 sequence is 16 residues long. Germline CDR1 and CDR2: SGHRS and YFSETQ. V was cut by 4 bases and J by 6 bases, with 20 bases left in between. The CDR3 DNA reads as TGCGCCAGCAGCCCCACGACCGGGACAAATGCCAATGAGCAGTTCTTC. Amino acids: CASSPTTGTNANEQFF.

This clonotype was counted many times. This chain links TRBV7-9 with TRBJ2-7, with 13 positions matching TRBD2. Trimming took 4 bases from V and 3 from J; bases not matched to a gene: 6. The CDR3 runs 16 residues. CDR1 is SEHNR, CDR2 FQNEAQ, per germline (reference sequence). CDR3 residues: CASSSHGLAGVYEQYF. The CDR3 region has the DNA TGTGCCAGCAGCTCTCACGGACTAGCGGGAGTCTACGAGCAGTACTTC.

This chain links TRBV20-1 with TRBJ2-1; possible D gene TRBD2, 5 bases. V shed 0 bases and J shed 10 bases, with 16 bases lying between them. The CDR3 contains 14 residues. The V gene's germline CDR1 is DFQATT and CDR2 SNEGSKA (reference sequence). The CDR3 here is CSAREASRGSEQFF. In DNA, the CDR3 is TGCAGTGCTAGAGAAGCTAGCCGGGGTTCGGAGCAGTTCTTC.

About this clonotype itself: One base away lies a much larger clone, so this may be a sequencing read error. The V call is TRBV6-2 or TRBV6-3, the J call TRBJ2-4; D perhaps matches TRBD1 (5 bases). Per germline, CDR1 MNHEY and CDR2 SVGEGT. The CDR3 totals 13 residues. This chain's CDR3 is CASSYAGLNMQYF. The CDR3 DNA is TGTGCCAGCAGTTACGCAGGGTTAAACATGCAGTACTTC.

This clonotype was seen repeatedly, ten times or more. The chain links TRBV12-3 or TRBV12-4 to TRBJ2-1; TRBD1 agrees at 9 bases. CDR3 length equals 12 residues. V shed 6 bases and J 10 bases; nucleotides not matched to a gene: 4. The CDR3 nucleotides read TGTGCCAGCAGCAGGACAGGGGAAGAGCAGTTCTTC. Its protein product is CASSRTGEEQFF.

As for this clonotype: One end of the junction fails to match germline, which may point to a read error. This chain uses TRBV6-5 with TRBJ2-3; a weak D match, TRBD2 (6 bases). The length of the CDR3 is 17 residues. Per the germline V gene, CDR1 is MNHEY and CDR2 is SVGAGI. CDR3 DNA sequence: TGTGCCAGCAGTTACTCTTCTCCATGTCGGGGGTTAAATACGCAGTATTTC. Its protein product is CASSYSSPCRGLNTQYF.

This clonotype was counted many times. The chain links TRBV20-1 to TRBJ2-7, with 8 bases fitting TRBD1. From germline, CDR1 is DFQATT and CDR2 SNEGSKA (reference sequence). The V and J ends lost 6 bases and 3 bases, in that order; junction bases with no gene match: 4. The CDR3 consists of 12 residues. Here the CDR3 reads CSAPGTGYEQYF. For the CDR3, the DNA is TGCAGTGCCCCCGGGACAGGCTACGAGCAGTACTTC.

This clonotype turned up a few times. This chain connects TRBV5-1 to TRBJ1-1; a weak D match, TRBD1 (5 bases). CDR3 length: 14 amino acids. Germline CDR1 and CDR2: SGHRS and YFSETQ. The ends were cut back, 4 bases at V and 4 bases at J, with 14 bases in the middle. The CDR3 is CASSHSREGTEAFF. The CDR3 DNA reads TGCGCCAGCAGCCATTCCAGGGAGGGCACTGAAGCTTTCTTT.

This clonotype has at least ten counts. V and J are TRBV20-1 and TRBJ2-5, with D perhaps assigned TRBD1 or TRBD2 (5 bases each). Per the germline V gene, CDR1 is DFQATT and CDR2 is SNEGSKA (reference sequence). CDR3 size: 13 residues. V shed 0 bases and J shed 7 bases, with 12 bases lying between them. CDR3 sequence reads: CSARDPGPRTQYF. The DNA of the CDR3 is TGCAGTGCTAGAGATCCGGGGCCGAGGACCCAGTACTTC.

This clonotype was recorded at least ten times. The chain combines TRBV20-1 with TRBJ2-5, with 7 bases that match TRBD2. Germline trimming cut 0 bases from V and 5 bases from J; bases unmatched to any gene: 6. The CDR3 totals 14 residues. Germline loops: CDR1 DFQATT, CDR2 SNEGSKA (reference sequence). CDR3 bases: TGCAGTGCTAGAGAATTAGCCGGGAGGGAGACCCAGTACTTC. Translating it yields CSARELAGRETQYF.

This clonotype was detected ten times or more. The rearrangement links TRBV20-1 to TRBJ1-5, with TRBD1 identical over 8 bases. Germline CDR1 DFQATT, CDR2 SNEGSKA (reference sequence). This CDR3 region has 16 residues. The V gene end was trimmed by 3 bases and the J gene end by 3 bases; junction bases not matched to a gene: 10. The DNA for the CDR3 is TGCAGTGCTAGTTTTGTCGCGGACAGGGACAATCAGCCCCAGCATTTT. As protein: CSASFVADRDNQPQHF.

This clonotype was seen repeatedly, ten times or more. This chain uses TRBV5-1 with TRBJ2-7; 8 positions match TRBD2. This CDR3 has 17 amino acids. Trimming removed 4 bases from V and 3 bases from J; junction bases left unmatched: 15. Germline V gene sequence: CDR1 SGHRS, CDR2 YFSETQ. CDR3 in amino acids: CASSAWTLSSGDYEQYF. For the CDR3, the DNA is TGCGCCAGCAGCGCCTGGACCCTCAGTAGCGGGGACTACGAGCAGTACTTC. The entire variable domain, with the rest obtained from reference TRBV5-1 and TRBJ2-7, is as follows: KAGVTQTPRYLIKTRGQQVTLSCSPISGHRSVSWYQQTPGQGLQFLFEYFSETQRNKGNFPGRFSGRQFSNSRSEMNVSTLELGDSALYLCASSAWTLSSGDYEQYFGPGTRLTVT.

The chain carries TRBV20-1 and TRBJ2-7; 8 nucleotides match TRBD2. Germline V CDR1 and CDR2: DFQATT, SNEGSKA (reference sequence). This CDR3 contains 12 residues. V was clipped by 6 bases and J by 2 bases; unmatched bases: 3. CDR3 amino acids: CSARGGTYEQYF. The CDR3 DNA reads TGCAGTGCGCGCGGGGGGACCTACGAGCAGTACTTC.

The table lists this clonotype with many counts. This CDR3 reads CASSSTQVSYNEQFF. The CDR3 DNA reads TGTGCCAGCAGTAGTACACAGGTATCCTACAATGAGCAGTTCTTC. The rearrangement uses TRBV28 and TRBJ2-1; D possibly corresponds to TRBD1 (5 bases). Germline V gene sequence: CDR1 MDHEN, CDR2 SYDVKM. The V and J ends lost 5 bases and 1 base respectively, with 12 bases between them. CDR3 size: 15 residues. Looking up the rest from reference TRBV28 and TRBJ2-1 gives the full variable domain: DVKVTQSSRYLVKRTGEKVFLECVQDMDHENMFWYRQDPGLGLRLIYFSYDVKMKEKGDIPEGYSVSREKKERFSLILESASTNQTSMYLCASSSTQVSYNEQFFGPGTRLTVL.

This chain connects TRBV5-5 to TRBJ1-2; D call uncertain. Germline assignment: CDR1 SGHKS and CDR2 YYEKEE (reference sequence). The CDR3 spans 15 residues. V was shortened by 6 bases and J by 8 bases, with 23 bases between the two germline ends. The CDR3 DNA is TGTGCCAGCATTCTCGCTTCTGGGATAGCGGGCGGCTACACCTTC. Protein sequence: CASILASGIAGGYTF.

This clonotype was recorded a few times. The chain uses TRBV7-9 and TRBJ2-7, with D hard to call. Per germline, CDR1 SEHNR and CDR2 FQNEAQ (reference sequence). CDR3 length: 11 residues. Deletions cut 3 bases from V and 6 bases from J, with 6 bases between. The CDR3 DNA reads TGTGCCAGCAGCTTCGGACCCGAGCAGTACTTC. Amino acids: CASSFGPEQYF.

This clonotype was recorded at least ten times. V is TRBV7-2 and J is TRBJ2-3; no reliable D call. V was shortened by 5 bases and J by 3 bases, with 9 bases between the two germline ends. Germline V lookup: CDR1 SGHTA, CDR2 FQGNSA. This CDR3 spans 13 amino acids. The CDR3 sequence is CASSPYSTDTQYF. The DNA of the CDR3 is TGTGCCAGCAGCCCCTATTCTACAGATACGCAGTATTTT.

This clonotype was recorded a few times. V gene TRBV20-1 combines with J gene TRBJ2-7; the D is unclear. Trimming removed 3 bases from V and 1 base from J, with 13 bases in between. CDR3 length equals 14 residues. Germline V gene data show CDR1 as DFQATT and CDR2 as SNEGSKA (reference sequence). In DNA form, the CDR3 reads TGCAGTGCTAGCCTCACCCTGAAGTCCTACGAGCAGTACTTC. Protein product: CSASLTLKSYEQYF.

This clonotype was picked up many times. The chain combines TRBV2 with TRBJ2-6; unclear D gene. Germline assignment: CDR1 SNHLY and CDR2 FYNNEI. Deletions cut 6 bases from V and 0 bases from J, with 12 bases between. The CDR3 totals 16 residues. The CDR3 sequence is CASSLNHGSGANVLTF. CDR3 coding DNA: TGTGCCAGCAGCCTGAACCACGGCTCTGGGGCCAACGTCCTGACTTTC. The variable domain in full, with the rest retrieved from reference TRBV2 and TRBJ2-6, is EPEVTQTPSHQVTQMGQEVILRCVPISNHLYFYWYRQILGQKVEFLVSFYNNEISEKSEIFDDQFSVERPDGSNFTLKIRSTKLEDSAMYFCASSLNHGSGANVLTFGAGSRLTVL.

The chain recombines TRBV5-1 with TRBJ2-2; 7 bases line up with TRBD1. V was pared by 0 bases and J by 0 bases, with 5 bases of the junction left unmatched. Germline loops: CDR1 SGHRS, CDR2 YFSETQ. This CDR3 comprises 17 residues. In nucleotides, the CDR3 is TGCGCCAGCAGCTTGGCCACAGGGGTTCCGAACACCGGGGAGCTGTTTTTT. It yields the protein CASSLATGVPNTGELFF.

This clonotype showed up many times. The CDR3 region has the DNA TGTGCCAGCAGTTTAGCCGAGCTAGCGGGCAACTATATTCAGTACTTC. This codes for CASSLAELAGNYIQYF. This chain connects TRBV12-3 or TRBV12-4 to TRBJ2-4, with 8 bases identical to TRBD2. This CDR3 is built from 16 residues. V lost 0 bases to trimming and J lost 10 bases; unmatched junction nucleotides: 11.

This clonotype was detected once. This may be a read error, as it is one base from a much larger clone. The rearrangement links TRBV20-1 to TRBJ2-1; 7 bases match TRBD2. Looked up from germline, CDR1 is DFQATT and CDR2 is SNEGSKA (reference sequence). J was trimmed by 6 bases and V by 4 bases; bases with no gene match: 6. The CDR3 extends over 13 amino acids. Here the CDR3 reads CSAIRTRGNEQFF. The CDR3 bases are TGCAGTGCTATCAGGACTAGGGGCAATGAGCAGTTCTTC.

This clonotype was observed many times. The DNA for the CDR3 is TGTGCCAGCAGGGACCAGACCTACGAGCAGTACTTC. This codes for CASRDQTYEQYF. V is TRBV28 and J is TRBJ2-7, with D unresolved. Germline CDR1 reads MDHEN; CDR2 reads SYDVKM. Trimming shortened V by 6 bases and J by 2 bases, and 8 bases separated the two germline ends. This CDR3 has 12 residues.

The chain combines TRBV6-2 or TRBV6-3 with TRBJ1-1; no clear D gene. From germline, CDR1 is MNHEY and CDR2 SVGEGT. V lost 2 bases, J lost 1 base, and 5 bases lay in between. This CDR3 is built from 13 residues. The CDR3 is CASSYGENTEAFF. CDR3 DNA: TGTGCCAGCAGTTACGGGGAGAACACTGAAGCTTTCTTT.

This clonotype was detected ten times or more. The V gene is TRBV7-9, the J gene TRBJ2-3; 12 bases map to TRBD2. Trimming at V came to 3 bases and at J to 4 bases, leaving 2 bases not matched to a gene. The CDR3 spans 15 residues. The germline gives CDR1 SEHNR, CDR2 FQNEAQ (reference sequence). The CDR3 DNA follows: TGTGCCAGCAGCTTCGGGACTAGCGGGTCAGATACGCAGTATTTT. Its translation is CASSFGTSGSDTQYF.

DNA of the CDR3: TGTGCCAGTAGTACAGGGAGCTCCTACGAGCAGTACTTC. It specifies CASSTGSSYEQYF. V usage is TRBV10-3 and J usage is TRBJ2-7; tentatively, D is TRBD1 (6 bases). The CDR3 is made up of 13 amino acids. V lost 10 bases to trimming and J lost 0 bases, with 13 bases between them. Germline V gene sequence: CDR1 ENHRY, CDR2 SYGVKD.

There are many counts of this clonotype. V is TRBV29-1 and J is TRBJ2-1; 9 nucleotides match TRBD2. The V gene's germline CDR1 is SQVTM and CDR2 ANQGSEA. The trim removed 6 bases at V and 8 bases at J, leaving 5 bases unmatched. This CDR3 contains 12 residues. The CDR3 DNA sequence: TGCAGCGTCGGGGCGGGGGGGTATGAGCAGTTCTTC. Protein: CSVGAGGYEQFF.

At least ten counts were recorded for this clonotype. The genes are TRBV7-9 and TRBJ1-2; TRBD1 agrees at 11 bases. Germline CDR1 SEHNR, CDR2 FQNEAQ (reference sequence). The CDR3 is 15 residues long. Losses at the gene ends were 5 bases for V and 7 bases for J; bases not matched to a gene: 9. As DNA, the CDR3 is TGTGCCAGCAGCCCACGGGGACAGGGGGGACTTGGCTACACCTTC. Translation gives CASSPRGQGGLGYTF.

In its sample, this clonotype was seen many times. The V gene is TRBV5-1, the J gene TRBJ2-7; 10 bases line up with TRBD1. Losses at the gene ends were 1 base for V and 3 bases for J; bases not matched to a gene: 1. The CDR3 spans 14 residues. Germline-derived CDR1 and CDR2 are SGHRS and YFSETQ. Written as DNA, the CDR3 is TGCGCCAGCAGCTTGAGGACAGGGGGCTACGAGCAGTACTTC. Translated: CASSLRTGGYEQYF.

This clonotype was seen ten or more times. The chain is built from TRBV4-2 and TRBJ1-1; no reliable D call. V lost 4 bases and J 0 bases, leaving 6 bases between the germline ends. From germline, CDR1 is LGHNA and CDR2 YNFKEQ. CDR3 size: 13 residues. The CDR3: CASSRELNTEAFF. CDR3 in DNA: TGTGCCAGCAGCCGGGAGTTGAACACTGAAGCTTTCTTT.